This T cell receptor (beta chain) comes out of a study of blood T cell repertoires in COVID-19. Overall study: From the United States, Italy and Spain came samples of acute and convalescent COVID-19. Sources were T cells, B-cell-depleted T cells, or PBMCs; the material itself was cDNA or gDNA.

Per the study methods: Amplification of reference gene primers was used by the study to estimate nucleated cell counts. Only in-frame clones appear in the TCRdb table, and some are missing; sequencing was by immunoSEQ multiplex PCR. From that table come the V and J calls and clone size; the DNA was used to work out D and trimming. The table includes about 48,000 clones, around 82% detected once. The CDR3 consists of 12 residues. The germline CDR1 and CDR2 sequences are MNHEY and SVGAGI. Trimming shortened V by 6 bases and J by 10 bases, and 15 bases separated the two germline ends. Sequenced sample: peripheral blood. This TCR was recovered from a man aged 35 to 55 with acute or convalescent COVID-19. The chain links TRBV6-5 to TRBJ1-2, with a weak D call TRBD1 (6 bases). DNA for the CDR3: TGTGCCAGCAGCCCCCTCAGGGGAGACTACACCTTC. It is translated as CASSPLRGDYTF.